Shown below are 15 T cell receptor beta chains from a single sample sequenced in a study of blood T cell repertoires in COVID-19. TCRdb's table, derived via immunoSEQ multiplex PCR, lists solely in-frame clones and lacks some. The table includes about 97,000 clones, roughly 89% detected once. Source material: peripheral blood. The receptors shown here come from a human donor in a cohort sampled during active COVID-19.

The chain employs TRBV2 and TRBJ2-2, with TRBD2 identical over 10 bases. There are 14 residues in the CDR3. V dropped 8 bases and J dropped 3; count of bases not matched to a gene: 3. The germline gives CDR1 SNHLY, CDR2 FYNNEI. CDR3 DNA: TGTGCCAGCCTAGCGGGGGTGGACACCGGGGAGCTGTTTTTT. Protein product: CASLAGVDTGELFF.

A few counts support this clone. The chain employs TRBV9 and TRBJ1-2; 8 bases match TRBD1. The ends lost 0 bases at V and 2 bases at J; junction bases unmatched: 9. This CDR3 has 17 residues. Germline V CDR1 and CDR2: SGDLS, YYNGEE. The DNA for the CDR3 is TGTGCCAGCAGCGTAGATCCAACAGGGGGGGCCAACTATGGCTACACCTTC. Its protein product is CASSVDPTGGANYGYTF.

The DNA of the CDR3 is TGTGCCAGTCGACAGGGGACTAGCAATCAGCCCCAGCATTTT. It translates to CASRQGTSNQPQHF. This rearrangement joins TRBV19 to TRBJ1-5, with 8 bases lining up with TRBD1. Germline CDR1 is LNHDA and CDR2 is SQIVND (reference sequence). Unmatched junction bases numbered 3, after V lost 8 bases and J lost 0 bases. The CDR3 sequence is 14 residues long.

The chain has TRBV5-4 and TRBJ1-6; 9 positions match TRBD1. This CDR3 region has 16 residues. With 3 bases clipped from V and 10 bases from J, the junction kept 11 bases outside the gene matches. CDR1 SGHNT and CDR2 YYREEE come from the germline V gene (reference sequence). CDR3 in DNA: TGTGCCAGCAGCTCATCCTGGGACAGGGCGCGATCACCCCTCCACTTT. This translates into CASSSSWDRARSPLHF.

The gene calls are TRBV5-6 and TRBJ2-1; TRBD2 might be the D (5 bases). From germline, CDR1 is SGHDT and CDR2 YYEEEE. V was pared by 2 bases and J by 10 bases, with 10 bases between. The CDR3 spans 12 residues. The CDR3 sequence: CASSLAVGEQFF. Written as DNA, the CDR3 is TGTGCCAGCAGCTTAGCGGTCGGGGAGCAGTTCTTC.

CDR3 DNA sequence: TGTGCCACCATTAGGGACAGGGAAGGGGACACTGAAGCTTTCTTT. As protein: CATIRDREGDTEAFF. This rearrangement joins TRBV6-4 to TRBJ1-1; 9 positions match TRBD1. Per germline, CDR1 MRHNA and CDR2 SNTAGT. The J segment lost 3 bases and the V segment lost 10 bases, leaving 12 bases of the junction unmatched. The CDR3 extends over 15 amino acids.

The chain is built from TRBV9 and TRBJ2-1, with 10 bases matching TRBD2. Germline V gene sequence: CDR1 SGDLS, CDR2 YYNGEE. The CDR3 length is 17 residues. J gave up 1 base and V 0 bases, and 4 bases lay outside the gene matches. In nucleotides, the CDR3 is TGTGCCAGCAGCGTAGTGGCTAGCGGGGGTTCCTACAATGAGCAGTTCTTC. This translates into CASSVVASGGSYNEQFF.

V gene TRBV7-2 combines with J gene TRBJ2-7; tentatively, D is TRBD2 (6 bases). This CDR3 region has 15 residues. Germline CDR1 is SGHTA and CDR2 is FQGNSA. Between the trimmed V and J ends, which lost 5 bases and 2 bases, there was a span of 16 bases. In nucleotides, the CDR3 is TGTGCCAGCAGCCATCGGCAGGGAGGTCCCTACGAGCAGTACTTC. This translates into CASSHRQGGPYEQYF.

This clone was observed a single time. The rearrangement uses TRBV18 and TRBJ2-7, with D possibly TRBD1 on 6 matching bases. CDR1 and CDR2 from the germline V gene are KGHSH and LQKENI. The CDR3 has 15 amino acids. Between the trimmed V and J ends, which lost 4 bases and 2 bases, there was a span of 15 bases. CDR3 nucleotide sequence: TGTGCCAGCTCACAACAATGGCAGGGGACCTACGAGCAGTACTTC. This sequence encodes CASSQQWQGTYEQYF.

The chain has TRBV11-2 and TRBJ2-1; 12 bases are shared with TRBD2. The CDR3 has 16 amino acids. V dropped 5 bases and J dropped 6; count of bases not matched to a gene: 8. Germline lookup yields CDR1 SGHAT and CDR2 FQNNGV. This CDR3 reads CASSLAGGPVGNEQFF. CDR3 nucleotide sequence: TGTGCCAGCAGCCTAGCGGGAGGGCCAGTAGGCAATGAGCAGTTCTTC.

The chain joins TRBV2 to TRBJ2-7; 10 nucleotides align to TRBD1. The CDR3 is made up of 13 amino acids. CDR1 is SNHLY and CDR2 is FYNNEI in the germline V gene. V shed 4 bases, J shed 3 bases, and the junction held 0 bases outside the gene matches. CDR3 coding DNA: TGTGCCAGCAGTGGGGACAGGGGCTACGAGCAGTACTTC. It yields the protein CASSGDRGYEQYF. Variable domain in full (rest from reference TRBV2 and TRBJ2-7): EPEVTQTPSHQVTQMGQEVILRCVPISNHLYFYWYRQILGQKVEFLVSFYNNEISEKSEIFDDQFSVERPDGSNFTLKIRSTKLEDSAMYFCASSGDRGYEQYFGPGTRLTVT.

This chain links TRBV5-8 with TRBJ1-3; D remains unclear. The V and J ends lost 0 bases and 1 base respectively, with 11 bases between them. This CDR3 has 16 residues. Looked up from germline, CDR1 is SGHTS and CDR2 is YDEGEE. The CDR3 reads CASSLDPPGSGNTIYF. CDR3 nucleotides: TGTGCCAGCAGCTTGGACCCCCCGGGTTCTGGAAACACCATATATTTT.

This chain uses TRBV27 with TRBJ2-1; D might be TRBD2 (7 bases). The V gene's germline CDR1 is MNHEY and CDR2 SMNVEV (reference sequence). Trimming cost V 0 bases and J 4 bases, with 19 bases left between them. The CDR3 has 18 amino acids. The CDR3, as DNA: TGTGCCAGCAGTTTATCTAAGGGTGGGGGCGGGGGTTACAATGAGCAGTTCTTC. Translated: CASSLSKGGGGGYNEQFF.

This chain links TRBV19 with TRBJ2-1; D unresolved. Trimming stripped 2 bases from V and 5 bases from J, with 13 bases between. Germline V lookup: CDR1 LNHDA, CDR2 SQIVND (reference sequence). This CDR3 has 15 residues. CDR3 DNA sequence: TGTGCCAGTAGTATATGGCAGGTGACGAACAATGAGCAGTTCTTC. This encodes CASSIWQVTNNEQFF.

V usage is TRBV5-1 and J usage is TRBJ2-3; TRBD2 matches 12 bases. This CDR3 is 16 amino acids long. The germline V gene has CDR1 SGHRS and CDR2 YFSETQ. Unmatched junction bases numbered 4, after V lost 0 bases and J lost 5 bases. This chain's CDR3 is CASSLVTSGGIDTQYF. The CDR3 DNA sequence: TGCGCCAGCAGCTTGGTAACTAGCGGGGGGATAGATACGCAGTATTTT.